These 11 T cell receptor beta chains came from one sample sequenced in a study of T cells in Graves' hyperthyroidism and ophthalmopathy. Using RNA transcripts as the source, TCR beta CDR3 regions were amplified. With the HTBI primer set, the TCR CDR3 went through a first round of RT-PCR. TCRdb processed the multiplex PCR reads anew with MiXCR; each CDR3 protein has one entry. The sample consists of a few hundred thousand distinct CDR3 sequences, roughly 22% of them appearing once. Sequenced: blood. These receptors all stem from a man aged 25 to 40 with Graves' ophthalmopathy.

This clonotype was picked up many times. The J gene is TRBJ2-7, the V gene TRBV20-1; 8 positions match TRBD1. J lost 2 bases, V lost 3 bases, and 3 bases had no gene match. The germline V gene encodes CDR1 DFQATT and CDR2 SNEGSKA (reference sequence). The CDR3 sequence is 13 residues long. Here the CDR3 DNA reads TGCAGTGCTAGGGACAGGGCAACCTACGAGCAGTACTTC. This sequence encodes CSARDRATYEQYF.

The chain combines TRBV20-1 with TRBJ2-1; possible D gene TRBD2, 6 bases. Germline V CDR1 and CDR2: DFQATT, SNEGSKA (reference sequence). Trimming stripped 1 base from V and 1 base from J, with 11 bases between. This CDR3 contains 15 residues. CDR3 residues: CSARAGAGSYNEQFF. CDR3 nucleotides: TGCAGTGCTAGAGCGGGAGCAGGGTCCTACAATGAGCAGTTCTTC.

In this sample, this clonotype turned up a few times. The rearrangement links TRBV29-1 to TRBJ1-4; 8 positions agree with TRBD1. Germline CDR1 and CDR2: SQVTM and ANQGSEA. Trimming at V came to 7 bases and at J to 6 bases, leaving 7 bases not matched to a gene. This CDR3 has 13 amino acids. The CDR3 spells CSAQTGVYEKLFF. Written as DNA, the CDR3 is TGCAGCGCCCAGACAGGGGTCTATGAAAAACTGTTTTTT.

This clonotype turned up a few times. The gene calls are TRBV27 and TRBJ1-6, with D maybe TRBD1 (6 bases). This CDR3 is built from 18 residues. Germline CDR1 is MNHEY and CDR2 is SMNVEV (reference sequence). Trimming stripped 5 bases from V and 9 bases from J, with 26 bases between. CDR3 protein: CASSGTQPVRGALSPLHF. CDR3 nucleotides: TGTGCCAGCAGTGGAACCCAACCAGTTCGGGGGGCTCTTTCACCCCTCCACTTT.

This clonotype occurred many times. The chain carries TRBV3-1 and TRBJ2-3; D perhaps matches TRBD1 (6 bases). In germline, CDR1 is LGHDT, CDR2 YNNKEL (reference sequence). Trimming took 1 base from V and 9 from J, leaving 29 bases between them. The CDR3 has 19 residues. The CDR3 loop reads CASSQGTEPDSPERRTQYF. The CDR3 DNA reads TGTGCCAGCAGCCAAGGTACCGAGCCGGACAGCCCGGAGCGGCGGACGCAGTATTTT.

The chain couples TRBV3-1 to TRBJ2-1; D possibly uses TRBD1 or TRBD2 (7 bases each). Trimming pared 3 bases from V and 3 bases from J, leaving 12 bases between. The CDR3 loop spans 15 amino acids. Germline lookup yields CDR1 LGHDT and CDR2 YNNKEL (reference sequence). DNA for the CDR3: TGTGCCAGCAGCCAGCTCAGGGGGGGCTACAATGAGCAGTTCTTC. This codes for CASSQLRGGYNEQFF.

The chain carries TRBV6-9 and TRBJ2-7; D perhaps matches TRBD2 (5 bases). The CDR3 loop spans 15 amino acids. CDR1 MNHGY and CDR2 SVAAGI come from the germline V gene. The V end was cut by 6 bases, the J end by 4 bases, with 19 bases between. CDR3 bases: TGTGCCAGCAGCTACCGTTCCGGGGATTATTACGAGCAGTACTTC. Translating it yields CASSYRSGDYYEQYF.

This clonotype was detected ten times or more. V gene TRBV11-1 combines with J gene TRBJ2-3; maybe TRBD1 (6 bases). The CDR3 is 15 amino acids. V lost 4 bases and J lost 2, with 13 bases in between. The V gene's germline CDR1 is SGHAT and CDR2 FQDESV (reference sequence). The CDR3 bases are TGTGCCAGCAGCTATGGGGACACCCCCACAGATACGCAGTATTTT. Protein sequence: CASSYGDTPTDTQYF. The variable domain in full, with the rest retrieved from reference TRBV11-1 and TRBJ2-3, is EAEVAQSPRYKITEKSQAVAFWCDPISGHATLYWYRQILGQGPELLVQFQDESVVDDSQLPKDRFSAERLKGVDSTLKIQPAELGDSAMYLCASSYGDTPTDTQYFGPGTRLTVL.

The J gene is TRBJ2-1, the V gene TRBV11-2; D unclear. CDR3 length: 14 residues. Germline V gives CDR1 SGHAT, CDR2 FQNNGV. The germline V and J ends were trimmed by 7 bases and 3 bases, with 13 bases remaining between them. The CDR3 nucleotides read TGTGCCAGCACCCCTTTTACAGACTACAATGAGCAGTTCTTC. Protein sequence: CASTPFTDYNEQFF.

The CDR3 nucleotides are TGTGCCAGCAGTGTCTTTAGCATGAACACTGAAGCTTTCTTT. Its protein product is CASSVFSMNTEAFF. V usage is TRBV6-1 and J usage is TRBJ1-1, with D uncertain. CDR3 length equals 14 residues. V was shortened by 4 bases and J by 0 bases, with 9 bases between the two germline ends. Looked up from germline, CDR1 is MNHNS and CDR2 is SASEGT.

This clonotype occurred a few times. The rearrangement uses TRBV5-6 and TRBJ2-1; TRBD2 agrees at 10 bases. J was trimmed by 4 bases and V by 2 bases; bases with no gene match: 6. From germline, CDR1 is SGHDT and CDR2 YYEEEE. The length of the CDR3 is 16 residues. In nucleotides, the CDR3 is TGTGCCAGCAGCTTAGCGGGAGGGGGGTCGTACAATGAGCAGTTCTTC. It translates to CASSLAGGGSYNEQFF.